The T cell receptor (beta chain) under discussion was sequenced for a study of control samples from healthy donors and cancer patients. Sequencing was performed with immunoSEQ multiplex PCR; in TCRdb, only in-frame clones are kept and a portion is missing. This sample yields about 180,000 clones, of which around 94% are seen a single time; about 1.4% belongs to the top ten. This clonotype was obtained from a man aged 25 to 40 in good health. The source material was blood.

This CDR3 reads CASSPRFTGGAEQYF. CDR3 in DNA: TGTGCCAGCTCACCACGGTTCACAGGGGGCGCCGAGCAGTACTTC. This chain connects TRBV18 to TRBJ2-7, with TRBD1 matching over 9 bases. Germline V gene data show CDR1 as KGHSH and CDR2 as LQKENI. This CDR3 has 15 residues. V was clipped by 1 base and J by 6 bases; unmatched bases: 7.